The 28 T cell receptor beta chains reported below all come from one sample, sequenced in a study of blood T cell repertoires in COVID-19. Profiling relied on immunoSEQ multiplex PCR, and the TCRdb table lists in-frame clones only, not all of them. The repertoire holds around 430,000 clones, around 87% seen once, with 10% in the top ten. Sequenced material: PBMCs or T cells enriched from blood (not recorded which). These TCRs come from a woman between 45 and 60 years old who had recovered from COVID-19.

This rearrangement joins TRBV18 to TRBJ1-5, with D maybe TRBD1 (5 bases). Germline CDR1 is KGHSH and CDR2 is LQKENI. This CDR3 contains 16 residues. V was trimmed by 0 bases and J by 7 bases, leaving 16 bases between them. CDR3 loop: CASSPPVWQGNQPQHF. The CDR3 DNA sequence: TGTGCCAGCTCACCACCAGTCTGGCAGGGTAACCAGCCCCAGCATTTT.

This clone turned up a few times. The rearrangement links TRBV5-1 to TRBJ1-2; TRBD1 matches 8 bases. V dropped 4 bases and J dropped 8; count of bases not matched to a gene: 7. The germline V gene has CDR1 SGHRS and CDR2 YFSETQ. The CDR3 consists of 13 residues. CDR3 bases: TGCGCCAGCAGCCAACCGGACAGGGACGGCTACACCTTC. It encodes CASSQPDRDGYTF. Looking up the rest from reference TRBV5-1 and TRBJ1-2 gives the full variable domain: KAGVTQTPRYLIKTRGQQVTLSCSPISGHRSVSWYQQTPGQGLQFLFEYFSETQRNKGNFPGRFSGRQFSNSRSEMNVSTLELGDSALYLCASSQPDRDGYTFGSGTRLTVV.

The chain uses TRBV3-1 (or the pseudogene TRBV3-2) and TRBJ1-5; 7 bases fit TRBD1. Per the germline V gene, CDR1 is LGHDT and CDR2 is YNNKEL (reference sequence). This CDR3 region has 17 residues. V was clipped by 1 base and J by 3 bases; unmatched bases: 9. DNA for the CDR3: TGTGCCAGCAGCCAAGCCCGGCAGGGACAGTTCAATCAGCCCCAGCATTTT. Amino acids: CASSQARQGQFNQPQHF.

In DNA form, the CDR3 reads TGTGCCAGCAGTTTTCTCCTGGGGGGCTACGAGCAGTACTTC. Translated, it gives CASSFLLGGYEQYF. J is TRBJ2-7 and V is TRBV28, with D possibly matching TRBD2 (6 bases). The V gene's germline CDR1 is MDHEN and CDR2 SYDVKM. The CDR3 runs 14 residues. Trimming shortened V by 3 bases and J by 3 bases, and 12 bases separated the two germline ends.

V is TRBV6-2 or TRBV6-3 and J is TRBJ1-2; no reliable D call. Trimming pared 6 bases from V and 4 bases from J, leaving 12 bases between. The germline CDR1 and CDR2 sequences are MNHEY and SVGEGT. CDR3 size: 13 residues. This CDR3 is CASSRDTSYGYTF. The CDR3, as DNA: TGTGCCAGCAGCCGCGACACAAGCTATGGCTACACCTTC.

The V gene is TRBV6-2 or TRBV6-3, the J gene TRBJ1-2; 8 nucleotides line up with TRBD1. CDR1 and CDR2 from the germline V gene are MNHEY and SVGEGT. The CDR3 consists of 14 residues. J gave up 5 bases and V 6 bases, and 8 bases lay outside the gene matches. CDR3 loop: CASSNGQGTYGYTF. The CDR3 DNA reads TGTGCCAGCAGCAACGGACAGGGCACTTATGGCTACACCTTC.

This chain connects TRBV18 to TRBJ1-2, with TRBD1 identical over 7 bases. The J segment lost 5 bases and the V segment lost 4 bases, leaving 4 bases of the junction unmatched. The CDR3 consists of 13 residues. Per germline, CDR1 KGHSH and CDR2 LQKENI. In DNA, the CDR3 is TGTGCCAGCTCACGGGACAGCTCTTATGGCTACACCTTC. It is translated as CASSRDSSYGYTF.

CDR3 nucleotides: TGTGCCAGCAGCAGCGTACCAATGAGGGAGTTCTTC. Translating gives CASSSVPMREFF. The V and J genes are TRBV5-6 and TRBJ2-1; possible D gene TRBD2, 5 bases. Trimming shortened V by 4 bases and J by 14 bases, and 16 bases separated the two germline ends. The CDR3 is 12 amino acids. Germline CDR1 is SGHDT and CDR2 is YYEEEE.

The chain carries TRBV6-2 or TRBV6-3 and TRBJ1-2; no firm D call. The germline V gene encodes CDR1 MNHEY and CDR2 SVGEGT. This CDR3 is 15 amino acids long. The ends were cut back, 6 bases at V and 4 bases at J, with 18 bases in the middle. In DNA form, the CDR3 reads TGTGCCAGCAGCCACCCTATAGAGGGATCCTATGGCTACACCTTC. Protein sequence: CASSHPIEGSYGYTF.

The chain recombines TRBV19 with TRBJ2-1, with a possible D match to TRBD1 (6 bases). Germline V lookup: CDR1 LNHDA, CDR2 SQIVND (reference sequence). This CDR3 spans 15 amino acids. V was shortened by 5 bases and J by 0 bases, with 11 bases between the two germline ends. The CDR3 coding sequence is TGTGCCAGTAGTTTACAGGGAGTCTCCTACAATGAGCAGTTCTTC. This encodes CASSLQGVSYNEQFF.

The chain links TRBV5-1 to TRBJ1-5; perhaps TRBD1 as D (6 bases). The CDR3 is made up of 15 amino acids. The V end lost 0 bases, the J end lost 9 bases, and 16 bases lay between the germline ends. CDR1 and CDR2 from the germline V gene are SGHRS and YFSETQ. The CDR3 bases are TGCGCCAGCAGCTTGGGGACAGCTGACTTTGGGCCCCAGCATTTT. This sequence encodes CASSLGTADFGPQHF.

V and J are TRBV3-1 (or the pseudogene TRBV3-2) and TRBJ1-3, with TRBD1 matching 8 bases. Germline CDR1 reads LGHDT; CDR2 reads YNNKEL (reference sequence). This CDR3 is 15 amino acids long. V shed 5 bases, J shed 3 bases, and the junction held 6 bases outside the gene matches. CDR3 in DNA: TGTGCCAGCAGCGCGGACAGGGTTATTGGAAACACCATATATTTT. Translated, it gives CASSADRVIGNTIYF.

The chain combines TRBV9 with TRBJ1-4; D not resolved. This CDR3 spans 14 amino acids. Germline-derived CDR1 and CDR2 are SGDLS and YYNGEE. V was pared by 0 bases and J by 8 bases, with 11 bases between. The CDR3 is CASSVGTGREKLFF. The CDR3 bases are TGTGCCAGCAGCGTAGGCACGGGTCGGGAAAAACTGTTTTTT.

CDR3 loop: CASSLVRDRATGELFF. The CDR3 coding sequence is TGTGCCAGCAGCCTTGTACGGGACAGGGCTACCGGGGAGCTGTTTTTT. The rearrangement links TRBV3-1 (or the pseudogene TRBV3-2) to TRBJ2-2, with TRBD1 matching over 9 bases. The CDR3 is 16 amino acids. Germline V gene sequence: CDR1 LGHDT, CDR2 YNNKEL (reference sequence). V lost 4 bases and J lost 5; bases outside the gene matches: 8.

The rearrangement links TRBV5-6 to TRBJ1-1; D is unresolved. The CDR3 totals 14 residues. Germline assignment: CDR1 SGHDT and CDR2 YYEEEE. Trimming shortened V by 1 base and J by 6 bases, and 13 bases separated the two germline ends. The CDR3 DNA follows: TGTGCCAGCAGCTTGCTAGCCGATTCGGCTGAAGCTTTCTTT. Residues: CASSLLADSAEAFF.

The chain recombines TRBV4-2 with TRBJ1-2, with 8 bases lining up with TRBD1. Germline V lookup: CDR1 LGHNA, CDR2 YNFKEQ. CDR3 length: 15 residues. V lost 5 bases to trimming and J lost 3 bases; unmatched junction nucleotides: 8. The chain's CDR3 is CASSEAAGGDYGYTF. The CDR3 nucleotides read TGTGCCAGCAGCGAAGCGGCAGGGGGCGACTATGGCTACACCTTC.

The chain combines TRBV29-1 with TRBJ2-3, with D possibly matching TRBD2 (7 bases). CDR3 length: 15 residues. Between the trimmed V and J ends, which lost 1 base and 4 bases, there was a span of 15 bases. Germline V gene data show CDR1 as SQVTM and CDR2 as ANQGSEA. The DNA for the CDR3 is TGCAGCGTTGAAGGGGGGCTAGCGGAGGCAGATACGCAGTATTTT. Translation gives CSVEGGLAEADTQYF.

The chain carries TRBV7-2 and TRBJ2-3; 8 nucleotides agree with TRBD2. The germline V gene has CDR1 SGHTA and CDR2 FQGNSA. The CDR3 has 14 amino acids. J was trimmed by 10 bases and V by 1 base; bases with no gene match: 7. This CDR3 reads CASSLDRGGRAQYF. Written as DNA, the CDR3 is TGTGCCAGCAGCTTAGACCGCGGGGGGCGGGCGCAGTATTTT.

This clone was detected only a few times. The chain is built from TRBV12-3 or TRBV12-4 and TRBJ1-1, with a tentative D call TRBD1 (5 bases). The CDR3 spans 13 residues. The V gene lost 6 bases and the J gene lost 3 bases, with 11 bases spanning the gap. This CDR3 reads CASSLQADTEAFF. CDR3 sequence (DNA): TGTGCCAGCAGCCTACAGGCGGACACTGAAGCTTTCTTT.

The chain combines TRBV24-1 with TRBJ2-5, with a weak D call TRBD2 (5 bases). Per the germline V gene, CDR1 is KGHDR and CDR2 is SFDVKD. CDR3 length: 12 residues. Trimming took 1 base from V and 9 from J, leaving 8 bases between them. The CDR3 DNA follows: TGTGCCACCAGTGATTTTGGGAGTCCCCAGTACTTC. This gives the protein CATSDFGSPQYF.

The chain joins TRBV7-3 to TRBJ2-5; possible D gene TRBD2, 5 bases. Germline lookup yields CDR1 SGHTA and CDR2 FQGTGA. Trimming removed 0 bases at V and 2 bases at J, with 10 bases between. CDR3 length: 15 residues. CDR3 loop: CASSLTPGIQETQYF. In DNA, the CDR3 is TGTGCCAGCAGCTTAACCCCCGGGATACAAGAGACCCAGTACTTC.

This rearrangement joins TRBV19 to TRBJ1-2; D gene uncertain. The CDR3 has 14 residues. Trimming removed 6 bases from V and 4 bases from J, with 15 bases in between. Germline CDR1 LNHDA, CDR2 SQIVND (reference sequence). Written as DNA, the CDR3 is TGTGCCAGTAGCCCGGACTATAGAGCCTATGGCTACACCTTC. It codes for CASSPDYRAYGYTF.

J is TRBJ2-1 and V is TRBV29-1; D possibly corresponds to TRBD2 (6 bases). Germline V gene data show CDR1 as SQVTM and CDR2 as ANQGSEA. The CDR3 contains 10 residues. V was clipped by 2 bases and J by 12 bases, with 8 bases between them. The CDR3 region is CSVERGWQFF. CDR3 bases: TGCAGCGTTGAACGGGGGTGGCAGTTCTTC.

The chain uses TRBV2 and TRBJ2-2; 10 bases match TRBD2. Germline V gene data show CDR1 as SNHLY and CDR2 as FYNNEI. There are 19 residues in the CDR3. The J segment lost 5 bases and the V segment lost 2 bases, leaving 14 bases of the junction unmatched. The CDR3 DNA sequence: TGTGCCAGCAGTGAATGGGGGCTAGCGGGGGCCCTTGGTACCGGGGAGCTGTTTTTT. As protein: CASSEWGLAGALGTGELFF.

This clone turned up a few times. The genes are TRBV7-2 and TRBJ1-2; weak D call: TRBD1 (6 bases). Germline V gene sequence: CDR1 SGHTA, CDR2 FQGNSA. The CDR3 covers 12 residues. V was clipped by 5 bases and J by 5 bases, with 9 bases between them. As DNA, the CDR3 is TGTGCCAGCAGCAGGACAGAGTATGGCTACACCTTC. Its protein is CASSRTEYGYTF.

The count of this clone is one. The rearrangement uses TRBV7-2 and TRBJ2-7; 10 bases are shared with TRBD1. This CDR3 spans 16 amino acids. With 5 bases clipped from V and 2 bases from J, the junction kept 9 bases outside the gene matches. The germline V gene encodes CDR1 SGHTA and CDR2 FQGNSA. The CDR3 coding sequence is TGTGCCAGCAGCAAATCCGGGACAGGGGAGACCTACGAGCAGTACTTC. Its translation: CASSKSGTGETYEQYF.

The CDR3 DNA is TGTGCCAGCAGTCTCACCCTGAGAACTAGCACAGATACGCAGTATTTT. It translates to CASSLTLRTSTDTQYF. The chain joins TRBV28 to TRBJ2-3; unclear D gene. Germline values: CDR1 MDHEN, CDR2 SYDVKM. The CDR3 has 16 residues. Trimming took 5 bases from V and 0 from J, leaving 15 bases between them.

The rearrangement links TRBV10-3 to TRBJ2-2; D gene uncertain. Germline CDR1 is ENHRY and CDR2 is SYGVKD. The V end was cut by 6 bases, the J end by 6 bases, with 11 bases between. The CDR3 runs to 13 residues. Here the CDR3 DNA reads TGTGCCATCAGAACAAACACCCCCGGGGAGCTGTTTTTT. It yields the protein CAIRTNTPGELFF.